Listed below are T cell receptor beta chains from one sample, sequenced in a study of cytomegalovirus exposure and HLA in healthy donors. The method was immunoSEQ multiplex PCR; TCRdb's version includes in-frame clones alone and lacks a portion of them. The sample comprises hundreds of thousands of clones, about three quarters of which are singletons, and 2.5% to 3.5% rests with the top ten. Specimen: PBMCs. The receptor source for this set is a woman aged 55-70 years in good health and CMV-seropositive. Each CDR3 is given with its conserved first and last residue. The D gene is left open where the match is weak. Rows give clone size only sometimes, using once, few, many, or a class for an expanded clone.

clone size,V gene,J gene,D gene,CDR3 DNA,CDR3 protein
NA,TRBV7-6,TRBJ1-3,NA,TGTGCCAGCACCGGGAGGGCAGGGAACACCATATATTTT,CASTGRAGNTIYF
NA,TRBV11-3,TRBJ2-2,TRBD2,TGTGCCAGCAGCTTAAGGACTAGCACCACCGGGGAGCTGTTTTTT,CASSLRTSTTGELFF
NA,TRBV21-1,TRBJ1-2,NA,TGTGCCAGCAGCAAAGTCCGCCGCGGTGGGGACAGCCTAAGTGGGGGCTACACCTTC,CASSKVRRGGDSLSGGYTF
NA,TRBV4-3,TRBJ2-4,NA,TGCGCCAGCAGCCAGGATAGGACAGATGGGTATCAGTACTTC,CASSQDRTDGYQYF
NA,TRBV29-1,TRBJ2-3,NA,TGCAGCGTTGAAGCCCAGGGGACAGATACGCAGTATTTT,CSVEAQGTDTQYF
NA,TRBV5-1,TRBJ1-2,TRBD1,TGCGCCAGCAGCCAGGGGACAGGCTATGGCTACACCTTC,CASSQGTGYGYTF
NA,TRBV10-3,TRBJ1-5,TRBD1,TGTGCCATCAAGCCAGGGGGTGGAAATCAGCCCCAGCATTTT,CAIKPGGGNQPQHF
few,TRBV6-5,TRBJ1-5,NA,TGTGCCAGCAGTGAACCCCAGGGTCCTCAGCCCCAGCATTTT,CASSEPQGPQPQHF
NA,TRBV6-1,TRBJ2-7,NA,TGTGCCAGCAGTGAAATCCCGGGTTCCTACGAGCAGTACTTC,CASSEIPGSYEQYF
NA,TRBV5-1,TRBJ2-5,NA,TGCGCCAGCAGCTTGGGGGCAGACGAGACCCAGTACTTC,CASSLGADETQYF
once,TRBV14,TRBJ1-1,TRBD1,TGTGCCAGCAGCCGGACAGGGGGCACTGAAGCTTTCTTT,CASSRTGGTEAFF
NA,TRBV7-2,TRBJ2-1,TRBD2,TGTGCCAGCAGCTCCTACGGGGGGGATAATGAGCAGTTCTTC,CASSSYGGDNEQFF
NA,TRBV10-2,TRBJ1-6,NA,TGCGCCAGCTTAAGGGGAACGGATTCACCCCTCCACTTT,CASLRGTDSPLHF
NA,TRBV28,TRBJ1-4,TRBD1,TGTGCCACCAACAGGGGAATAGGTGAAAAACTGTTTTTT,CATNRGIGEKLFF
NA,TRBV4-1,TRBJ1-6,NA,TGCGCCAGCAGCCAACCCACAGGGCGGGCAGGATCACCCCTCCACTTT,CASSQPTGRAGSPLHF
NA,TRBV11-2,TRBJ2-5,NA,TGTGCCAGCAGCTTCCGTATGACAGGAGAGACCCAGTACTTC,CASSFRMTGETQYF
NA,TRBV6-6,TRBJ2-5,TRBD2,TGTGCCAGCAGTTACCTTAGCGGGGGGGAAGAGACCCAGTACTTC,CASSYLSGGEETQYF
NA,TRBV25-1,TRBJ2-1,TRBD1,TGTGCCAGCGCAGGGGGTATGGGGCAGTTCTTC,CASAGGMGQFF
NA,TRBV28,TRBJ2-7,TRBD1,TGTGCCAGCCTGACCACTGGGACAGCTCGAGAGCAGTACTTC,CASLTTGTAREQYF
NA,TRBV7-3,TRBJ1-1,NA,TGTGCCAGCAGCTTAACGAGGACACCTAACACTGAAGCTTTCTTT,CASSLTRTPNTEAFF
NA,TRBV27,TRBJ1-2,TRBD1,TGTGCCAGCAGCCCCGGGACAGTGGTCTACACCTTC,CASSPGTVVYTF
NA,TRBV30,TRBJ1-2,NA,TGTGCCTGGAAACGGGAGATTAACTATGGCTACACCTTC,CAWKREINYGYTF
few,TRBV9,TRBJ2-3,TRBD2,TGTGCCAGCAGCCGTAGCGGGGGGGGAACAGATACGCAGTATTTT,CASSRSGGGTDTQYF
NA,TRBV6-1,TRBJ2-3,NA,TGTGCCAGCAGTGCAGACAGGACTGATACGCAGTATTTT,CASSADRTDTQYF
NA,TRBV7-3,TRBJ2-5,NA,TGTGCCAGCAGCTTCAGCAGGGGAGAGACCCAGTACTTC,CASSFSRGETQYF
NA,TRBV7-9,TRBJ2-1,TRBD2,TGTGCCAGCAGCTTACTAGCGGGAGTTGACTATGAGCAGTTCTTC,CASSLLAGVDYEQFF
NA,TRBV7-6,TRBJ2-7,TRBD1,TGTGCCAGCAGCCCGGGGACAGGGTACTACGAGCAGTACTTC,CASSPGTGYYEQYF
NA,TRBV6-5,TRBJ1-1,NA,TGTGCCAGCAGTTACTCTAGGGGGATGGACACTGAAGCTTTCTTT,CASSYSRGMDTEAFF